This T cell receptor (beta chain) is from a study of lymphopenia after photon versus proton radiotherapy. The protocol was immunoSEQ multiplex PCR, while the TCRdb copy is restricted to in-frame clones and leaves out a portion. This table has more than 80,000 clones, 65% to 85% appearing once. In the case of this clone: Its cognate antigen is unknown.

The study's findings and limits: Post-nadir diversity loss with photons came from oligoclonal expansion, particularly CD8+ Temra cells. Photon-treated patients lost naive T cells and TCR diversity; proton-treated stayed stable. Only patients who died were analyzed for survival; proton advantage is unproven. Post-nadir TCR diversity decline inversely tracked overall survival among those who died.

Germline V CDR1 and CDR2: MGHDK, SYGVNS. V lost 8 bases and J lost 12, with 20 bases in between. The CDR3 is made up of 13 amino acids. The specimen comprised peripheral blood, sampled from a patient treated with proton-based radiotherapy. The TCR was taken from a man aged 55 to 70 with pancreatic cancer. V and J are TRBV25-1 and TRBJ1-5; D is ambiguous. This CDR3 is CASCAPGSSLQHF. DNA for the CDR3: TGTGCCAGCTGTGCCCCGGGCAGTTCGCTCCAGCATTTT.